The 21 T cell receptor beta chains presented below share a single source sample, sequenced in a study of molecular identifiers for immune sequencing clone quantification. In TCRdb, the PCR reads were re-called with MiXCR into one record per CDR3 protein. Of approximately 670,000 distinct CDR3 sequences in the sample, 15% to 20% are singletons; the top ten hold roughly 0.9%. Sequencing was carried out using naive CD8+ T cells from blood, with Jurkat cell RNA spiked in. Subset specified: FACS-sorted CD8+CD4-CCR7+CD45RA+ naive T cells. These receptors were taken from a human donor in good health. Some libraries in this study had Jurkat cell RNA spiked in.

This clonotype has a handful of counts. The chain carries TRBV6-1 and TRBJ2-7, with a possible D match to TRBD1 (5 bases). V shed 5 bases and J shed 2 bases, with 16 bases lying between them. The CDR3 contains 15 residues. The V gene's germline CDR1 is MNHNS and CDR2 SASEGT. The CDR3 sequence is CASSSRTIATYEQYF. In DNA, the CDR3 is TGTGCCAGCAGTTCCCGGACAATAGCCACCTACGAGCAGTACTTC.

The genes are TRBV6-5 and TRBJ1-6; 9 nucleotides agree with TRBD1. Per the germline V gene, CDR1 is MNHEY and CDR2 is SVGAGI. The CDR3 contains 18 residues. The V segment lost 2 bases and the J segment 10 bases; nucleotides outside the gene matches: 15. CDR3 in amino acids: CASSYHRSRDRVVSPLHF. For the CDR3, the DNA is TGTGCCAGCAGTTACCACCGTTCCCGGGACAGGGTTGTGTCACCCCTCCACTTT.

The V and J genes are TRBV4-1 and TRBJ2-1; the D is unclear. CDR1 and CDR2 from the germline V gene are MGHRA and YSYEKL. This CDR3 is built from 12 residues. Trimming took 2 bases from V and 8 from J, leaving 7 bases between them. The CDR3 is CASSQPFDEQFF. The DNA of the CDR3 is TGCGCCAGCAGCCAACCGTTTGATGAGCAGTTCTTC.

Note on this clonotype: This sequence may be a read error, since a much larger clone differs from it by one base. The CDR3 DNA is TGTGCCGGCAGCTGGGACGGGACTAACCAAGAGACCCAGTACTTC. It is translated as CAGSWDGTNQETQYF. The genes are TRBV12-3 or TRBV12-4 and TRBJ2-5; TRBD2 matches 7 bases. CDR3 length equals 15 residues.

This clonotype appeared many times. The rearrangement uses TRBV12-3 or TRBV12-4 and TRBJ1-1; weak D call: TRBD1 (6 bases). The CDR3 totals 13 residues. V was clipped by 10 bases and J by 11 bases, with 23 bases between them. CDR3: CATGNPSGAQAFF. DNA for the CDR3: TGTGCCACCGGTAACCCATCGGGGGCGCAGGCTTTCTTT.

This clonotype was seen more than once but under ten times. The rearrangement uses TRBV5-6 and TRBJ2-5, with 8 bases fitting TRBD2. This CDR3 has 16 residues. V lost 0 bases, J lost 5 bases, and 9 bases stayed unmatched. Germline-derived CDR1 and CDR2 are SGHDT and YYEEEE. The DNA of the CDR3 is TGTGCCAGCAGCTTGGGTCGAGCGGGAGTTGGCGAGACCCAGTACTTC. The encoded protein is CASSLGRAGVGETQYF.

This clonotype has at least ten counts. This sequence joins TRBV4-3 and TRBJ2-3, with 7 bases matching TRBD2. Germline V gene sequence: CDR1 LGHNA, CDR2 YSLEER. This CDR3 contains 14 residues. V lost 8 bases, J lost 0 bases, and 5 bases stayed unmatched. The CDR3 sequence: CASPGGSSTDTQYF. The CDR3 DNA sequence: TGCGCCAGCCCTGGCGGGAGCAGCACAGATACGCAGTATTTT.

This clonotype appeared many times. The V gene is TRBV4-1, the J gene TRBJ2-7; 7 nucleotides match TRBD2. V lost 3 bases and J lost 4; bases outside the gene matches: 9. The CDR3 sequence is 15 residues long. Germline V gene lookup returns CDR1 MGHRA and CDR2 YSYEKL. The CDR3 protein is CASSQLGGSWYEQYF. CDR3 coding DNA: TGCGCCAGCAGCCAGTTGGGGGGGTCGTGGTACGAGCAGTACTTC.

In this sample, this clonotype turned up many times. This rearrangement joins TRBV7-2 to TRBJ1-1, with D unresolved. V lost 5 bases and J lost 1, with 11 bases in between. The CDR3 has 14 residues. Germline CDR1 reads SGHTA; CDR2 reads FQGNSA. The CDR3 nucleotides are TGTGCCAGCAGCGAAATCCTATGGAACACTGAAGCTTTCTTT. Translating it yields CASSEILWNTEAFF.

This clonotype was seen at least ten times. The chain carries TRBV20-1 and TRBJ1-2; 7 bases align to TRBD1. Germline trimming cut 2 bases from V and 4 bases from J; bases unmatched to any gene: 16. There are 17 residues in the CDR3. The V gene's germline CDR1 is DFQATT and CDR2 SNEGSKA (reference sequence). The CDR3 spells CSARSPAGGQFFYGYTF. Here the CDR3 DNA reads TGCAGTGCTAGATCCCCGGCAGGGGGTCAATTTTTCTATGGCTACACCTTC.

For this clonotype: It may be a read error: a sequence one base away is much more abundant. The V gene is TRBV20-1, the J gene TRBJ2-3; TRBD2 matches at 7 bases. The CDR3 sequence is 15 residues long. Germline-derived CDR1 and CDR2 are DFQATT and SNEGSKA (reference sequence). V trimming: 0 bases; J trimming: 2 bases; junction bases outside the gene matches: 5. CDR3: CSARDQAGLTDTQYF. In DNA form, the CDR3 reads TGCAGTGCTAGAGACCAAGCGGGACTCACAGATACGCAGTATTTT.

The sample holds a few counts of this clonotype. The chain is built from TRBV30 and TRBJ2-3; D call uncertain. Germline CDR1 reads GTSNPN; CDR2 reads SVGIG (reference sequence). V dropped 1 base and J dropped 5 bases, with 7 bases sitting between them. This CDR3 is 12 amino acids long. CDR3 bases: TGTGCCTGGAGTGCCGTCAAAGATACGCAGTATTTT. Translating gives CAWSAVKDTQYF.

The J gene is TRBJ2-3, the V gene TRBV11-3, with 11 bases identical to TRBD2. V shed 4 bases and J 1 base; nucleotides not matched to a gene: 16. This CDR3 is built from 20 residues. Germline V lookup: CDR1 SGHNT, CDR2 YENEEA. CDR3 amino acids: CASSSPTSGEDFWGTDTQYF. The CDR3 DNA reads as TGTGCCAGCAGCTCCCCGACTAGCGGGGAGGATTTTTGGGGCACAGATACGCAGTATTTT.

This sequence joins TRBV7-9 and TRBJ2-5; 8 nucleotides agree with TRBD2. The CDR3 loop spans 13 amino acids. Germline CDR1 and CDR2: SEHNR and FQNEAQ (reference sequence). The DNA of the CDR3 is TGTGTCTCGGGAGGGCCTCTTATAAAGACCCAGTACTTC. Protein: CVSGGPLIKTQYF.

This clonotype was picked up many times. The V and J genes are TRBV4-3 and TRBJ2-7; 10 nucleotides align to TRBD1. Germline loops: CDR1 LGHNA, CDR2 YSLEER. This CDR3 has 15 amino acids. V shed 1 base and J 3 bases; nucleotides not matched to a gene: 3. The CDR3 here is CASSQGQGASYEQYF. CDR3 bases: TGCGCCAGCAGCCAAGGACAGGGGGCTAGCTACGAGCAGTACTTC.

Note on this clonotype: This may stem from a read error, because a much larger clone lies one nucleotide away. This chain links TRBV12-5 with TRBJ2-3; the D call may be TRBD1 or TRBD2 (6 bases each). Germline V CDR1 and CDR2: LGHNT, FRNRAP. Trimming stripped 4 bases from V and 11 bases from J, with 19 bases between. CDR3 length equals 14 residues. CDR3 DNA sequence: TGTGCTAGTGGTTGGGCCGGGGGCCCCAGTTGGCAGTATTTT. Protein sequence: CASGWAGGPSWQYF.

This clonotype was detected ten times or more. The chain carries TRBV4-3 and TRBJ1-2, with a possible D match to TRBD1 (6 bases). CDR1 and CDR2 from the germline V gene are LGHNA and YSLEER. CDR3 length: 15 amino acids. With 0 bases removed from V and 4 bases from J, the gap between germline ends came to 12 bases. CDR3 DNA sequence: TGCGCCAGCAGCCAAGATCGGGGACACAGCTATGGCTACACCTTC. This sequence encodes CASSQDRGHSYGYTF.

Points on this clonotype: Just one base apart from a much larger clone, this may be a read error. This rearrangement joins TRBV4-1 to TRBJ2-3; D is perhaps TRBD2 (6 bases). CDR1 MGHRA and CDR2 YSYEKL come from the germline V gene. The CDR3 extends over 17 amino acids. CDR3 loop: CAGSQSGGAGITDTQYF. CDR3 bases: TGCGCCGGCAGCCAGTCTGGAGGGGCGGGGATAACAGATACGCAGTATTTT.

In its sample, this clonotype was seen many times. The chain joins TRBV29-1 to TRBJ2-1; possibly TRBD2 for D (5 bases). The V end lost 3 bases, the J end lost 6 bases, and 18 bases lay between the germline ends. Looked up from germline, CDR1 is SQVTM and CDR2 is ANQGSEA. This CDR3 is 15 amino acids long. CDR3 nucleotides: TGCAGCGTTGACCCCGGGGAATTAACCACCAATGAGCAGTTCTTC. Translation gives CSVDPGELTTNEQFF.

This clonotype was counted many times. The chain recombines TRBV20-1 with TRBJ2-7; 9 nucleotides align to TRBD2. Germline loops: CDR1 DFQATT, CDR2 SNEGSKA (reference sequence). The CDR3 consists of 15 residues. V lost 0 bases and J lost 7; bases outside the gene matches: 10. In DNA form, the CDR3 reads TGCAGTGCTAGAGATCCCCCAGCGGGAGGTTGGGAGCAGTACTTC. This codes for CSARDPPAGGWEQYF.

This clonotype was recorded many times. V is TRBV7-2 and J is TRBJ2-7; 7 bases are shared with TRBD2. The CDR3 is 15 amino acids. The V segment lost 1 base and the J segment 6 bases; nucleotides outside the gene matches: 9. Germline V gene sequence: CDR1 SGHTA, CDR2 FQGNSA. The CDR3 loop is CASSLGSSGRTEQYF. The CDR3 DNA sequence: TGTGCCAGCAGCTTAGGGTCTAGCGGTAGGACCGAGCAGTACTTC. Using reference TRBV7-2 and TRBJ2-7 for the parts outside the CDR3, the full variable domain is GAGVSQSPSNKVTEKGKDVELRCDPISGHTALYWYRQSLGQGLEFLIYFQGNSAPDKSGLPSDRFSAERTGGSVSTLTIQRTQQEDSAVYLCASSLGSSGRTEQYFGPGTRLTVT.